This TCR beta chain is from a study of graft-versus-host responses after intestinal transplantation. Study as a whole: Recipients got multivisceral, liver-intestinal, or isolated intestinal transplants. Each patient got anti-thymocyte globulin induction, then tacrolimus and steroids for two to four years.

Concerning this clone: Its antigen is not identified.

Study observations and caveats: Recipient marrow held GvH clones, some first seen in ileum or blood. Patients with graft-donor T cell macrochimerism had high graft-versus-host to host-versus-graft clonal ratios in allografts.

The CDR3 runs to 13 residues. Germline V CDR1 and CDR2: WSHSY, SAAADI. V was clipped by 3 bases and J by 6 bases, with 11 bases between them. The data were produced by immunoSEQ multiplex PCR, yet TCRdb's version contains in-frame clones alone and is incomplete. The sample holds approximately 100,000 clones, roughly 82% seen once. The sample here was PBMCs, taken 255 days after intestinal transplant. V usage is TRBV10-2 and J usage is TRBJ1-2, with a weak D call TRBD1 (5 bases). The receptor was derived from a human patient who received an intestinal transplant, so some T cells may come from the graft donor. The CDR3, as DNA: TGCGCCAGCAGTGATACGAAGGGGAATGGCTACACCTTC. Translation gives CASSDTKGNGYTF.